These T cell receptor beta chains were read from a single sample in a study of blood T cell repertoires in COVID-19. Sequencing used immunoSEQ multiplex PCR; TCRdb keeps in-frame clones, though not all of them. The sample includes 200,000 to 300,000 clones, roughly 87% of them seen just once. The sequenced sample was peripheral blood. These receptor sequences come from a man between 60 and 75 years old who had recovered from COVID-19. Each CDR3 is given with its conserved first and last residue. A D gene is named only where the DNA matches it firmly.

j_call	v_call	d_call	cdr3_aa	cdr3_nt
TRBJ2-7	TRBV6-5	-	CASSRTVSYEQYF	TGTGCCAGCAGTCGGACAGTGTCCTACGAGCAGTACTTC
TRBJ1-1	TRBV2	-	CASTRRGKNTEAFF	TGTGCCAGCACCCGAAGGGGGAAGAACACTGAAGCTTTCTTT
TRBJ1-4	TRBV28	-	CASSSSASEKLFF	TGTGCCAGCAGTTCCTCCGCGAGTGAAAAACTGTTTTTT
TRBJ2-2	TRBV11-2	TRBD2	CASSLGVGSGGYTGELFF	TGTGCCAGCAGCTTAGGGGTCGGTAGCGGGGGCTACACCGGGGAGCTGTTTTTT
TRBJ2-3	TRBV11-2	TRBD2	CASSSTERGTTDTQYF	TGTGCCAGCAGCTCCACGGAGCGGGGTACAACAGATACGCAGTATTTT
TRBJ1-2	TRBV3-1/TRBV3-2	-	CASSLSGTRGSYGYTF	TGTGCCAGCAGCCTTTCCGGGACACGTGGGAGCTATGGCTACACCTTC
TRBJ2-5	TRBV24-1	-	CATSEGAVGTQYF	TGTGCCACCAGTGAGGGGGCGGTGGGGACCCAGTACTTC
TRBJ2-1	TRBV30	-	CAWSRGSVAYNEQFF	TGTGCCTGGAGTAGGGGAAGCGTTGCCTACAATGAGCAGTTCTTC
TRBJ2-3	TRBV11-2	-	CASSLRGGAASTDTQYF	TGTGCCAGCAGCTTAAGGGGCGGGGCCGCTAGCACAGATACGCAGTATTTT
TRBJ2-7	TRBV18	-	CASSPSSGYEQYF	TGTGCCAGCTCACCAAGTTCCGGCTACGAGCAGTACTTC
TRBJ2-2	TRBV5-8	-	CASSLPFRGTAGELFF	TGTGCCAGCAGCTTACCGTTCAGGGGAACGGCCGGGGAGCTGTTTTTT